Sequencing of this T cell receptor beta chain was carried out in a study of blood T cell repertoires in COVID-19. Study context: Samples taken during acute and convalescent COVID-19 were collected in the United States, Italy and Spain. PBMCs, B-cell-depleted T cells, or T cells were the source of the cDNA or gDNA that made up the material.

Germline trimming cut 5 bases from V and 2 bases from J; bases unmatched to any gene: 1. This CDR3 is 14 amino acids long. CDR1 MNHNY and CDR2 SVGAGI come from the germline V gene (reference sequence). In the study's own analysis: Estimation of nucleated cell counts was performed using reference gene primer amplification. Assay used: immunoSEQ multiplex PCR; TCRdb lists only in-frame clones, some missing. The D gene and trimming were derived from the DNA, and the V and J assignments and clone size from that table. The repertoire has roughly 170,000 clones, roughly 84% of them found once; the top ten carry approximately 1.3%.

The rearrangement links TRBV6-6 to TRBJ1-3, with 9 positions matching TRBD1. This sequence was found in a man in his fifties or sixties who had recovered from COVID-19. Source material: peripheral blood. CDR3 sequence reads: CASSRTGAGNTIYF. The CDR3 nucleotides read TGTGCCAGCAGTCGGACAGGGGCTGGAAACACCATATATTTT.